Below are 21 T cell receptor beta chains sequenced from a single sample in a study of T cells in women clearing cervical HPV infection (dated 2018 in TCRdb). Library preparation used the immunoSEQ multiplex PCR assay. TCRdb re-hosts the immuneACCESS table, in-frame sequences only. Its copies lack some clones; in the studies checked, an unresolved V gene accounts for under half of them, and the cause for the rest is not known. The record for this sample contains about 35,000 clones. 1.6% of the sample rests with the top ten. The sequenced sample consisted of blood buffy coat. These receptor sequences come from a woman aged 18 to 69 with a cervical HPV16 infection that either progressed to CIN3+ or cleared (not recorded which).

In regard to this clone: With the read ending 3 residues before the CDR3 end, the germline J gene is used to fill in that end. This chain connects TRBV19 to TRBJ1-5, with 12 bases fitting TRBD1. The CDR3 has 15 amino acids. V lost 3 bases to trimming and J lost 7 bases; unmatched junction nucleotides: 4. CDR1 and CDR2 (germline): LNHDA, SQIVND (reference sequence). The covered CDR3 bases are TGTGCCAGTAGTATCCGGGACAGGGGGCAACAGCCC. Translated: CASSIRDRGQQP. In full, the CDR3 reads CASSIRDRGQQPQHF.

A remark on this clone: The read ends 3 residues shy of where the CDR3 ends; the end is completed using the germline J gene. The chain employs TRBV5-1 and TRBJ1-1; D not certain. Germline CDR1 reads SGHRS; CDR2 reads YFSETQ. The germline V and J ends were trimmed by 0 bases and 4 bases, with 10 bases remaining between them. The CDR3 is 14 residues long. Partial CDR3 DNA: TGCGCCAGCAGCTTGGAGTTGGGCAGCACTGAA. This sequence encodes CASSLELGSTE. The whole CDR3 sequence reads CASSLELGSTEAFF.

Comments on this clone: The read finishes 3 residues shy of the CDR3 end, and the germline J gene is used to complete it. The chain employs TRBV20-1 and TRBJ1-6, with 8 bases matching TRBD1. CDR1 is DFQATT, CDR2 SNEGSKA, per germline (reference sequence). Trimming removed 1 base from V and 9 bases from J; junction bases left unmatched: 8. The CDR3 has 15 residues. Partial CDR3 DNA: TGCAGTGCTAGAGTACCTGGGACAGGTGGTTCACCC. Its translation is CSARVPGTGGSP. The full CDR3 is CSARVPGTGGSPLHF.

About this clone itself: The read ends 3 residues before the CDR3 terminus; that terminus is restored from the germline J gene. The gene calls are TRBV7-8 and TRBJ1-2; 7 bases agree with TRBD1. This CDR3 contains 15 residues. Germline CDR1 and CDR2: SGHVS and FQNEAQ. Germline trimming cut 4 bases from V and 2 bases from J; bases unmatched to any gene: 7. Incomplete CDR3 DNA: TGTGCCAGCAGCTCCACCGGGACAGCCAACTATGGC. Its protein is CASSSTGTANYG. The CDR3 in its entirety is CASSSTGTANYGYTF.

A word on this clone: The read stops 3 residues short of the end of the CDR3; the missing end is completed from the germline J gene. The chain has TRBV2 and TRBJ1-2; unclear D gene. Trimming took 4 bases from V and 5 from J, leaving 11 bases between them. CDR1 and CDR2 (germline): SNHLY, FYNNEI. The CDR3 sequence is 13 residues long. The CDR3 bases that were read are TGTGCCAGCAGTGCACAGAGTTCGTATGGC. The encoded protein is CASSAQSSYG. The complete CDR3 reads CASSAQSSYGYTF.

Note on this clone: Sequencing ends 3 residues short of the CDR3 end; the germline J gene provides the rest. This sequence joins TRBV20-1 and TRBJ2-2; perhaps TRBD1 as D (5 bases). The CDR3 covers 14 residues. From germline, CDR1 is DFQATT and CDR2 SNEGSKA (reference sequence). CDR3 loop: CSASRTSNNEKLFF. CDR3 DNA (partial): TGCAGTGCATCTCGGACATCTAATAATGAAAAG.

Of note for this clone: The CDR3 end is not reached by the read, which stops 3 residues before it; the germline J gene fills it in. The chain couples TRBV20-1 to TRBJ2-3, with 8 bases lining up with TRBD1. This CDR3 contains 12 residues. The V gene's germline CDR1 is DFQATT and CDR2 SNEGSKA (reference sequence). CDR3 sequence: CSAHRGEETQYF. Partial CDR3 DNA: TGCAGTGCTCACAGGGGGGAAGAGACG.

As to this clone: The CDR3 end lies 3 residues beyond the end of the read and is filled in from the germline J gene. This rearrangement joins TRBV20-1 to TRBJ1-6, with TRBD1 matching over 9 bases. Trimming cost V 3 bases and J 9 bases; bases outside gene matches: 9. The CDR3 runs to 15 residues. Germline CDR1 DFQATT, CDR2 SNEGSKA (reference sequence). The part of the CDR3 DNA that was read is TGCAGTGCTAGGGAACAGGGGGCGCTCGGTTCACCC. Its translation: CSAREQGALGSP. The full CDR3 protein is CSAREQGALGSPLHF.

As for this clone: The CDR3 end falls 3 residues outside the read, so it is completed with the germline J gene. The chain uses TRBV7-6 and TRBJ2-3, with 7 bases lining up with TRBD2. The CDR3 contains 14 residues. Germline CDR1 is SGHVS and CDR2 is FNYEAQ. V was clipped by 5 bases and J by 5 bases; unmatched bases: 7. The sequenced part of the CDR3 DNA is TGTGCCAGCAGCCATAGTGGACTAGGAGATACG. This encodes CASSHSGLGDT. In full, the CDR3 is CASSHSGLGDTQYF.

As regards this clone: The read ends 3 residues early relative to the CDR3; the germline J gene fills the gap. This chain joins TRBV7-2 and TRBJ2-7, with 12 bases lining up with TRBD2. The CDR3 is 15 amino acids. Germline V CDR1 and CDR2: SGHTA, FQGNSA. V lost 3 bases and J lost 2; bases outside the gene matches: 2. CDR3 DNA (partial): TGTGCCAGCAGCTTTGGACTAGCGGGGACCTACGAG. Translation: CASSFGLAGTYE. The full CDR3 protein reads CASSFGLAGTYEQYF.

Note on this clone: The DNA ends 3 residues before the CDR3 does, and the rest of the CDR3 is filled in from the germline J gene. This chain uses TRBV19 with TRBJ1-6, with a tentative D call TRBD1 (5 bases). CDR3 size: 15 residues. The V end was cut by 1 base, the J end by 10 bases, with 14 bases between. From germline, CDR1 is LNHDA and CDR2 SQIVND (reference sequence). The CDR3 region is CASSIGGRVGSPLHF. CDR3 DNA (partial): TGTGCCAGTAGTATAGGCGGCAGGGTGGGATCACCC.

About this clone: The missing CDR3 end, 3 residues past where the read stops, is filled in from the germline J gene. V is TRBV14 and J is TRBJ2-1, with 11 bases lining up with TRBD2. V shed 1 base, J shed 6 bases, and the junction held 2 bases outside the gene matches. The germline gives CDR1 SGHDN, CDR2 FVKESK. There are 15 residues in the CDR3. The covered CDR3 bases are TGTGCCAGCAGCCAAGCACTAGCGGGAGCCAATGAG. Protein product: CASSQALAGANE. In full, the CDR3 reads CASSQALAGANEQFF.

In regard to this clone: The sequence runs out 3 residues before the end of the CDR3; the remainder is reconstructed from the germline J gene. The rearrangement links TRBV20-1 to TRBJ1-2, with D uncertain. Germline V gene data show CDR1 as DFQATT and CDR2 as SNEGSKA (reference sequence). The CDR3 is 13 amino acids. This CDR3 is CSATILEGRGYTF. Incomplete CDR3 DNA: TGCAGTGCTACGATCTTGGAGGGTCGAGGC.

As regards this clone: With the read ending 3 residues before the CDR3 end, the germline J gene is used to fill in that end. The chain combines TRBV5-1 with TRBJ1-6, with a weak D call TRBD1 (5 bases). V lost 3 bases and J lost 6, with 10 bases in between. Germline CDR1 and CDR2: SGHRS and YFSETQ. This CDR3 has 14 residues. The CDR3 loop reads CASSSQGANSPLHF. CDR3 DNA, as far as it was read: TGCGCCAGCAGCTCCCAAGGGGCTAATTCACCC. The whole variable domain, filled in from reference TRBV5-1 and TRBJ1-6, reads KAGVTQTPRYLIKTRGQQVTLSCSPISGHRSVSWYQQTPGQGLQFLFEYFSETQRNKGNFPGRFSGRQFSNSRSEMNVSTLELGDSALYLCASSSQGANSPLHFGNGTRLTVT.

As concerns this clone: Read coverage stops 3 residues before the CDR3 terminus; the germline J gene supplies the remainder. The gene calls are TRBV20-1 and TRBJ1-5; 7 bases agree with TRBD1. CDR1 and CDR2 (germline): DFQATT, SNEGSKA (reference sequence). The length of the CDR3 is 15 residues. After removal of 6 bases from V and 0 bases from J, the junction contained 8 bases not matched to a gene. CDR3 DNA (partial): TGCAGTGCAACTACAGGGGCTTATAGCAATCAGCCC. It codes for CSATTGAYSNQP. The whole CDR3 region reads CSATTGAYSNQPQHF.

In regard to this clone: The read ends 3 residues before the CDR3 terminus; that terminus is restored from the germline J gene. The rearrangement links TRBV18 to TRBJ2-4; 7 bases line up with TRBD1. This CDR3 is 13 amino acids long. The V gene's germline CDR1 is KGHSH and CDR2 LQKENI. CDR3 DNA (partial): TGTGCCAGCTCACCAACGACAGGGAATGGT. It specifies CASSPTTGNG. The CDR3 in full is CASSPTTGNGQYF.

Details on this clone: Read sequence stops 3 residues before the CDR3 end, and the germline J gene provides the missing end. The chain has TRBV18 and TRBJ2-4; tentative D call: TRBD1 (6 bases). The germline gives CDR1 KGHSH, CDR2 LQKENI. This CDR3 has 15 amino acids. This chain's CDR3 is CASSRGTENPYGQYF. The DNA read from the CDR3 is TGTGCCAGCTCAAGGGGGACCGAGAACCCCTATGGT.

Concerning this clone itself: Read data end 3 residues before the CDR3 end; the end is taken from the germline J gene. J is TRBJ2-5 and V is TRBV2, with D uncertain. The CDR3 extends over 11 amino acids. The germline V and J ends were trimmed by 5 bases and 4 bases, with 5 bases remaining between them. The germline gives CDR1 SNHLY, CDR2 FYNNEI. The CDR3 loop is CASSYRETQYF. The CDR3 bases that were read are TGTGCCAGCAGTTATCGAGAGACC.

In the case of this clone: The CDR3 end is not reached by the read, which stops 3 residues before it; the germline J gene fills it in. The V call is TRBV20-1, the J call TRBJ2-2; D is possibly TRBD1 (6 bases). Germline assignment: CDR1 DFQATT and CDR2 SNEGSKA (reference sequence). This CDR3 contains 17 residues. V shed 0 bases and J shed 1 base, with 15 bases lying between them. The CDR3 loop is CSARDLIATGNTGELFF. The covered CDR3 bases are TGCAGTGCTAGAGACCTCATAGCGACAGGGAACACCGGGGAG.

Concerning this clone itself: The read comes to an end 3 residues before the CDR3 does, leaving the germline J gene to fill in the end. The genes are TRBV19 and TRBJ2-3; 14 positions match TRBD2. This CDR3 region has 19 residues. The V segment lost 0 bases and the J segment 2 bases; nucleotides outside the gene matches: 7. Germline V gene data show CDR1 as LNHDA and CDR2 as SQIVND (reference sequence). The CDR3 here is CASSIEGLAGEGVTDTQYF. CDR3 DNA (partial): TGTGCCAGTAGTATAGAGGGACTAGCGGGAGAAGGCGTCACAGATACG. The full variable domain, completed using reference TRBV19 and TRBJ2-3, is DGGITQSPKYLFRKEGQNVTLSCEQNLNHDAMYWYRQDPGQGLRLIYYSQIVNDFQKGDIAEGYSVSREKKESFPLTVTSAQKNPTAFYLCASSIEGLAGEGVTDTQYFGPGTRLTVL.

Comments on this clone: The sequenced fragment ends 3 residues before the CDR3 boundary, so the rest is inferred from the germline J gene. V gene TRBV7-2 combines with J gene TRBJ2-3; 9 nucleotides align to TRBD2. Trimming cost V 5 bases and J 8 bases; bases outside gene matches: 11. From germline, CDR1 is SGHTA and CDR2 FQGNSA. This CDR3 contains 15 residues. This CDR3 is CASSAHGTSLGTQYF. CDR3 DNA, as far as it was read: TGTGCCAGCAGCGCTCATGGGACTAGCCTAGGTACG.